This entry lists 29 T cell receptor beta chains sequenced from one sample in a study of brain T cells in children with intractable seizures. This table comes from immunoSEQ multiplex PCR, and its TCRdb copy is limited to in-frame clones, with some not included. The sample has 75,000 to 80,000 clones, around 93% seen once; the top ten hold approximately 1.5%. Sample: peripheral blood, taken at surgery. These TCRs come from a boy under three years old with tuberous sclerosis and intractable seizures.

CDR3 protein: CATSSADYREVGEKLFF. Written as DNA, the CDR3 is TGTGCCACCAGCAGCGCAGACTACAGGGAGGTCGGGGAAAAACTGTTTTTT. V usage is TRBV15 and J usage is TRBJ1-4; possible D gene TRBD1, 6 bases. Germline V lookup: CDR1 LNHNV, CDR2 YYDKDF (reference sequence). The CDR3 loop spans 17 amino acids. Trimming removed 3 bases from V and 8 bases from J, with 22 bases in between.

The chain links TRBV27 to TRBJ1-1; 7 bases agree with TRBD1. The CDR3 consists of 13 residues. V lost 4 bases and J lost 4; bases outside the gene matches: 3. Germline loops: CDR1 MNHEY, CDR2 SMNVEV (reference sequence). The CDR3 spells CASSYRGITEAFF. The CDR3 nucleotides are TGTGCCAGCAGTTACAGGGGTATCACTGAAGCTTTCTTT.

The V call is TRBV5-1, the J call TRBJ1-6; 11 bases map to TRBD1. The CDR3 contains 16 residues. J was trimmed by 9 bases and V by 4 bases; bases with no gene match: 9. Germline V gives CDR1 SGHRS, CDR2 YFSETQ. The CDR3 spells CASSPDRGRFGSPLHF. In DNA form, the CDR3 reads TGCGCCAGCAGCCCGGACAGGGGGCGCTTCGGTTCACCCCTCCACTTT.

This chain links TRBV19 with TRBJ1-6, with TRBD1 matching 8 bases. The V segment lost 2 bases and the J segment 4 bases; nucleotides outside the gene matches: 7. Germline V gene sequence: CDR1 LNHDA, CDR2 SQIVND (reference sequence). The CDR3 consists of 17 residues. The CDR3 nucleotides are TGTGCCAGTAGTATATGGACAGGGCGAAGGTATAATTCACCCCTCCACTTT. The encoded protein is CASSIWTGRRYNSPLHF. The variable domain in full, with the rest retrieved from reference TRBV19 and TRBJ1-6, is DGGITQSPKYLFRKEGQNVTLSCEQNLNHDAMYWYRQDPGQGLRLIYYSQIVNDFQKGDIAEGYSVSREKKESFPLTVTSAQKNPTAFYLCASSIWTGRRYNSPLHFGNGTRLTVT.

This clone was observed once. This chain connects TRBV10-3 to TRBJ2-5; 8 bases are shared with TRBD1. V shed 6 bases, J shed 4 bases, and the junction held 13 bases outside the gene matches. CDR3 length equals 16 residues. Per germline, CDR1 ENHRY and CDR2 SYGVKD. CDR3 sequence (DNA): TGTGCCATCAGCCAAAACAGGGGGGTTTTCGTAGAGACCCAGTACTTC. Protein product: CAISQNRGVFVETQYF.

A remark on this clone: Other DNA sequences in this specimen translate into the identical CDR3. The V gene is TRBV5-1, the J gene TRBJ1-2; D might be TRBD1 (6 bases). Germline V gene lookup returns CDR1 SGHRS and CDR2 YFSETQ. The CDR3 totals 14 residues. Trimming removed 0 bases from V and 4 bases from J, with 10 bases in between. The CDR3 bases are TGCGCCAGCAGCTTGGACGGGGGGCCCTATGGCTACACCTTC. Encoded protein: CASSLDGGPYGYTF. The entire variable domain, with the rest obtained from reference TRBV5-1 and TRBJ1-2, is as follows: KAGVTQTPRYLIKTRGQQVTLSCSPISGHRSVSWYQQTPGQGLQFLFEYFSETQRNKGNFPGRFSGRQFSNSRSEMNVSTLELGDSALYLCASSLDGGPYGYTFGSGTRLTVV.

The chain combines TRBV7-9 with TRBJ2-7, with 7 positions matching TRBD2. The V gene's germline CDR1 is SEHNR and CDR2 FQNEAQ (reference sequence). The CDR3 runs to 15 residues. The trim removed 2 bases at V and 3 bases at J, leaving 7 bases unmatched. Written as DNA, the CDR3 is TGTGCCAGCAGCTTATTAGGACTAGGGTTCTACGAGCAGTACTTC. Translation: CASSLLGLGFYEQYF.

This clone was detected once. The chain joins TRBV24-1 to TRBJ1-5; TRBD1 matches at 7 bases. CDR3 length equals 17 residues. J gave up 6 bases and V 3 bases, and 13 bases lay outside the gene matches. Germline V CDR1 and CDR2: KGHDR, SFDVKD. The CDR3 is CATSDTNGTDLFQPQHF. The CDR3 DNA reads TGTGCCACCAGTGATACTAACGGGACAGACCTTTTTCAGCCCCAGCATTTT.

The V call is TRBV24-1, the J call TRBJ1-2; 10 positions match TRBD1. V lost 4 bases and J lost 8; bases outside the gene matches: 6. This CDR3 comprises 14 residues. The germline V gene has CDR1 KGHDR and CDR2 SFDVKD. For the CDR3, the DNA is TGTGCCACCAGTGACGAGGGACAGGGGCAGGGCTACACCTTC. This translates into CATSDEGQGQGYTF.

The chain uses TRBV7-2 and TRBJ1-1; D gene unclear. Germline CDR1 reads SGHTA; CDR2 reads FQGNSA. The CDR3 extends over 17 amino acids. The V end lost 0 bases, the J end lost 2 bases, and 16 bases lay between the germline ends. In DNA form, the CDR3 reads TGTGCCAGCAGCTTAGCGTTCTACGAAGGCCCAAACACTGAAGCTTTCTTT. Residues: CASSLAFYEGPNTEAFF.

The CDR3 is CASSQVTGIAKNIQYF. The CDR3 DNA reads TGTGCCAGCAGCCAGGTAACAGGGATAGCCAAAAACATTCAGTACTTC. This chain uses TRBV3-1 (or the pseudogene TRBV3-2) with TRBJ2-4; possible D gene TRBD1, 6 bases. Trimming shortened V by 3 bases and J by 0 bases, and 12 bases separated the two germline ends. Germline lookup yields CDR1 LGHDT and CDR2 YNNKEL (reference sequence). The CDR3 loop spans 16 amino acids.

The V call is TRBV7-2, the J call TRBJ2-1, with 9 bases lining up with TRBD2. Germline loops: CDR1 SGHTA, CDR2 FQGNSA. The CDR3 covers 17 residues. Germline trimming cut 5 bases from V and 7 bases from J; bases unmatched to any gene: 15. The CDR3 loop reads CASSNQVAGAPWNEQFF. The CDR3 DNA reads as TGTGCCAGCAGCAATCAAGTAGCGGGGGCTCCCTGGAATGAGCAGTTCTTC.

V gene TRBV7-6 combines with J gene TRBJ1-1; 8 bases are shared with TRBD1. CDR3 length: 17 residues. CDR1 SGHVS and CDR2 FNYEAQ come from the germline V gene. V shed 4 bases and J 0 bases; nucleotides not matched to a gene: 10. CDR3 loop: CASSSTGQGAMNTEAFF. CDR3 bases: TGTGCCAGCAGCTCAACAGGACAGGGCGCCATGAACACTGAAGCTTTCTTT.

The chain employs TRBV5-6 and TRBJ1-2; no clear D. V lost 0 bases and J lost 4, with 13 bases in between. This CDR3 is built from 15 residues. Germline V lookup: CDR1 SGHDT, CDR2 YYEEEE. The CDR3 sequence is CASSLVGYLFYGYTF. DNA for the CDR3: TGTGCCAGCAGCTTGGTAGGCTACCTCTTCTATGGCTACACCTTC.

The V and J genes are TRBV19 and TRBJ2-7, with TRBD2 as a possible D gene (6 bases). V dropped 6 bases and J dropped 6 bases, with 12 bases sitting between them. The CDR3 extends over 12 amino acids. Germline assignment: CDR1 LNHDA and CDR2 SQIVND (reference sequence). CDR3 amino acids: CASSGGSSEQYF. CDR3 DNA: TGTGCCAGTAGCGGAGGGAGCTCCGAGCAGTACTTC.

The rearrangement uses TRBV28 and TRBJ1-1, with 12 positions matching TRBD1. The CDR3 sequence is 13 residues long. CDR1 is MDHEN and CDR2 is SYDVKM in the germline V gene. The CDR3 loop is CKALPGTGGEAFF. As DNA, the CDR3 is TGTAAAGCGCTACCCGGGACAGGGGGCGAAGCTTTCTTT.

This chain connects TRBV2 to TRBJ1-1; 7 bases map to TRBD1. Trimming at V came to 5 bases and at J to 4 bases, leaving 7 bases not matched to a gene. Germline lookup yields CDR1 SNHLY and CDR2 FYNNEI. This CDR3 comprises 14 residues. The CDR3 reads CASSTLPGGTEAFF. The CDR3 DNA follows: TGTGCCAGCAGTACCCTACCAGGGGGCACTGAAGCTTTCTTT. The complete variable domain, with remaining parts taken from reference TRBV2 and TRBJ1-1, reads EPEVTQTPSHQVTQMGQEVILRCVPISNHLYFYWYRQILGQKVEFLVSFYNNEISEKSEIFDDQFSVERPDGSNFTLKIRSTKLEDSAMYFCASSTLPGGTEAFFGQGTRLTVV.

The V and J genes are TRBV4-1 and TRBJ2-3; no firm D call. Trimming removed 6 bases at V and 0 bases at J, with 7 bases between. The CDR3 is made up of 13 amino acids. The germline gives CDR1 MGHRA, CDR2 YSYEKL. The CDR3 spells CASRDTSTDTQYF. The CDR3 nucleotides read TGCGCCAGCAGAGACACTAGCACAGATACGCAGTATTTT.

The chain links TRBV30 to TRBJ1-1; D not resolved. Trimming took 2 bases from V and 3 from J, leaving 13 bases between them. The length of the CDR3 is 14 residues. The germline CDR1 and CDR2 sequences are GTSNPN and SVGIG (reference sequence). CDR3 bases: TGTGCCTGGAGTAGGCGTGGACGGGACACTGAAGCTTTCTTT. Translation gives CAWSRRGRDTEAFF.

The chain employs TRBV27 and TRBJ2-1; TRBD1 matches 7 bases. The CDR3 length is 15 residues. The V and J ends lost 4 bases and 8 bases, in that order; junction bases with no gene match: 11. Looked up from germline, CDR1 is MNHEY and CDR2 is SMNVEV (reference sequence). CDR3 sequence: CASSSLGQVSDEQFF. In DNA form, the CDR3 reads TGTGCCAGCAGTTCCCTCGGACAGGTCAGCGATGAGCAGTTCTTC.

The chain uses TRBV9 and TRBJ2-1; D is unresolved. The CDR3 consists of 15 residues. The germline gives CDR1 SGDLS, CDR2 YYNGEE. Trimming took 1 base from V and 3 from J, leaving 11 bases between them. In nucleotides, the CDR3 is TGTGCCAGCAGCGTATCCGGAAGCGACTACAATGAGCAGTTCTTC. It codes for CASSVSGSDYNEQFF. The whole variable domain, filled in from reference TRBV9 and TRBJ2-1, reads DSGVTQTPKHLITATGQRVTLRCSPRSGDLSVYWYQQSLDQGLQFLIQYYNGEERAKGNILERFSAQQFPDLHSELNLSSLELGDSALYFCASSVSGSDYNEQFFGPGTRLTVL.

The V and J genes are TRBV4-1 and TRBJ1-4, with D uncertain. Germline CDR1 and CDR2: MGHRA and YSYEKL. The V gene lost 0 bases and the J gene lost 10 bases, with 6 bases spanning the gap. The CDR3 has 12 residues. The CDR3 DNA reads TGCGCCAGCAGCCAAGAGACGGGAAAACTGTTTTTT. It yields the protein CASSQETGKLFF.

The chain couples TRBV4-2 to TRBJ2-7; 10 bases line up with TRBD1. This CDR3 has 15 amino acids. Looked up from germline, CDR1 is LGHNA and CDR2 is YNFKEQ. The trim removed 4 bases at V and 0 bases at J, leaving 3 bases unmatched. The CDR3 here is CASSPGTGDSYEQYF. Written as DNA, the CDR3 is TGTGCCAGCAGCCCCGGGACAGGGGACTCCTACGAGCAGTACTTC.

The genes are TRBV11-3 and TRBJ2-1, with 10 bases fitting TRBD2. Germline trimming cut 3 bases from V and 8 bases from J; bases unmatched to any gene: 7. Germline lookup yields CDR1 SGHNT and CDR2 YENEEA. The CDR3 extends over 15 amino acids. CDR3 DNA: TGTGCCAGCAGCTTGATTAGCGGGAGGCTCGATGAGCAGTTCTTC. Protein product: CASSLISGRLDEQFF. Full variable domain (outside the CDR3, taken from reference TRBV11-3 and TRBJ2-1): EAGVVQSPRYKIIEKKQPVAFWCNPISGHNTLYWYLQNLGQGPELLIRYENEEAVDDSQLPKDRFSAERLKGVDSTLKIQPAELGDSAVYLCASSLISGRLDEQFFGPGTRLTVL.

The chain employs TRBV30 and TRBJ1-2; TRBD1 matches 7 bases. CDR1 and CDR2 (germline): GTSNPN, SVGIG (reference sequence). Trimming removed 3 bases from V and 4 bases from J; junction bases left unmatched: 14. The CDR3 has 16 residues. The CDR3 sequence: CAWRRKGQAGLYGYTF. Written as DNA, the CDR3 is TGTGCCTGGAGGAGGAAAGGACAGGCGGGCCTCTATGGCTACACCTTC.

This chain joins TRBV29-1 and TRBJ2-7; weak D call: TRBD2 (6 bases). The CDR3 has 11 amino acids. Germline lookup yields CDR1 SQVTM and CDR2 ANQGSEA. V dropped 5 bases and J dropped 5 bases, with 10 bases sitting between them. CDR3 in amino acids: CSVLEGHEQYF. CDR3 sequence (DNA): TGCAGCGTTCTGGAGGGGCACGAGCAGTACTTC.

J is TRBJ2-1 and V is TRBV14, with 8 bases identical to TRBD2. CDR3 length: 13 amino acids. Germline V CDR1 and CDR2: SGHDN, FVKESK. V shed 4 bases, J shed 5 bases, and the junction held 1 base outside the gene matches. For the CDR3, the DNA is TGTGCCAGCAGCCCGGGACTAGACAATGAGCAGTTCTTC. This sequence encodes CASSPGLDNEQFF.

The gene calls are TRBV5-4 and TRBJ2-7; 9 bases map to TRBD1. J was trimmed by 2 bases and V by 4 bases; bases with no gene match: 7. This CDR3 is built from 15 residues. Germline CDR1 is SGHNT and CDR2 is YYREEE (reference sequence). Here the CDR3 DNA reads TGTGCCAGCAGCCCGGACAGGGGACGCACCTACGAGCAGTACTTC. Translated, it gives CASSPDRGRTYEQYF.

J is TRBJ2-6 and V is TRBV5-4, with TRBD1 matching over 11 bases. Trimming took 3 bases from V and 11 from J; bases not matched to a gene: 4. The CDR3 totals 14 residues. Looked up from germline, CDR1 is SGHNT and CDR2 is YYREEE (reference sequence). The CDR3 DNA reads as TGTGCCAGCAGCTCCCGGGACAGGGGGGACGTCCTGACTTTC. Amino acids: CASSSRDRGDVLTF.